The 32 T cell receptor beta chains given below trace back to one sample, sequenced in a study of beta chain features in type 1 diabetes. Expressed TCRB transcripts were sequenced because the entire RNA isolate underwent reverse transcription. Profiling relied on immunoSEQ multiplex PCR, and the TCRdb table lists in-frame clones only, not all of them. The table lists about 450,000 clones, about an eighth of them singletons. Sequencing was done on a sample of naive CD4+ T cells from blood. The receptors here all came from a woman aged 18-29 years in good health.

The table lists this clone with a few counts. Written as DNA, the CDR3 is TGTGCCAGCAGCTTGGTGGTCCCCCCGGCCGAGCAGTACTTC. It translates to CASSLVVPPAEQYF. The chain recombines TRBV5-4 with TRBJ2-7, with D uncertain. The CDR3 has 14 residues. V was pared by 0 bases and J by 6 bases, with 13 bases between. Germline V gene sequence: CDR1 SGHNT, CDR2 YYREEE (reference sequence).

This chain connects TRBV7-9 to TRBJ2-5, with a tentative D call TRBD1 (5 bases). The V end lost 2 bases, the J end lost 2 bases, and 12 bases lay between the germline ends. Per germline, CDR1 SEHNR and CDR2 FQNEAQ (reference sequence). The CDR3 sequence is 15 residues long. CDR3 residues: CASSLRRQQQETQYF. The CDR3 coding sequence is TGTGCCAGCAGCTTAAGGAGACAGCAACAAGAGACCCAGTACTTC.

J is TRBJ2-3 and V is TRBV9, with 13 positions matching TRBD2. CDR1 SGDLS and CDR2 YYNGEE come from the germline V gene. The CDR3 extends over 17 amino acids. V was pared by 3 bases and J by 2 bases, with 6 bases of the junction left unmatched. The CDR3: CASSAPGLAGHTDTQYF. The CDR3 DNA follows: TGTGCCAGCAGCGCCCCGGGACTAGCGGGACACACAGATACGCAGTATTTT.

The chain employs TRBV18 and TRBJ2-5; tentative D call: TRBD2 (5 bases). Germline V gene sequence: CDR1 KGHSH, CDR2 LQKENI. The CDR3 loop spans 14 amino acids. Trimming removed 2 bases from V and 5 bases from J, with 12 bases in between. DNA for the CDR3: TGTGCCAGCTCACCAAGGAGGTCGGAGGAGACCCAGTACTTC. The encoded protein is CASSPRRSEETQYF.

This clone has only a few counts. This chain connects TRBV7-2 to TRBJ2-3, with a possible D match to TRBD2 (5 bases). Trimming removed 1 base from V and 3 bases from J, with 11 bases in between. Germline values: CDR1 SGHTA, CDR2 FQGNSA. This CDR3 has 15 residues. The CDR3 DNA is TGTGCCAGCAGCTTAGTGGGAGTTGGGACAGATACGCAGTATTTT. Its translation is CASSLVGVGTDTQYF. The full variable domain, with the rest looked up from reference TRBV7-2 and TRBJ2-3, is GAGVSQSPSNKVTEKGKDVELRCDPISGHTALYWYRQSLGQGLEFLIYFQGNSAPDKSGLPSDRFSAERTGGSVSTLTIQRTQQEDSAVYLCASSLVGVGTDTQYFGPGTRLTVL.

This clone was seen a few times. V and J are TRBV18 and TRBJ1-1; 8 bases are shared with TRBD1. CDR3 length: 14 residues. Germline CDR1 is KGHSH and CDR2 is LQKENI. The J segment lost 2 bases and the V segment lost 5 bases, leaving 4 bases of the junction unmatched. The CDR3 sequence is CASSWTGLNTEAFF. Here the CDR3 DNA reads TGTGCCAGCTCATGGACAGGGCTCAACACTGAAGCTTTCTTT.

This clone was observed a few times. This chain joins TRBV19 and TRBJ1-6; D not resolved. CDR1 and CDR2 (germline): LNHDA, SQIVND (reference sequence). The ends were cut back, 2 bases at V and 10 bases at J, with 12 bases in the middle. This CDR3 has 14 amino acids. Here the CDR3 reads CASSIPGRTSPLHF. The CDR3 DNA follows: TGTGCCAGTAGTATACCGGGCCGGACCTCACCCCTCCACTTT. Full variable domain (remainder filled in from reference TRBV19 and TRBJ1-6): DGGITQSPKYLFRKEGQNVTLSCEQNLNHDAMYWYRQDPGQGLRLIYYSQIVNDFQKGDIAEGYSVSREKKESFPLTVTSAQKNPTAFYLCASSIPGRTSPLHFGNGTRLTVT.

Only a few counts were recorded for this clone. The chain uses TRBV4-2 and TRBJ2-7, with D unclear. CDR3 length: 13 amino acids. V was shortened by 0 bases and J by 7 bases, with 10 bases between the two germline ends. Looked up from germline, CDR1 is LGHNA and CDR2 is YNFKEQ. In DNA form, the CDR3 reads TGTGCCAGCAGCCAAGACCGTGTGGGGGAGCAGTACGTC. As protein: CASSQDRVGEQYV.

Only a few counts were recorded for this clone. This same CDR3 is encoded by further DNA sequences in the sample. The chain has TRBV5-1 and TRBJ2-5; D remains unclear. CDR1 and CDR2 (germline): SGHRS, YFSETQ. The ends were cut back, 0 bases at V and 2 bases at J, with 5 bases in the middle. This CDR3 is 13 amino acids long. The CDR3 DNA reads as TGCGCCAGCAGCTTGGGGCAGCAAGAGACCCAGTACTTC. Its protein is CASSLGQQETQYF.

This clone came up a few times. The chain couples TRBV30 to TRBJ1-4; TRBD1 matches at 9 bases. Germline CDR1 is GTSNPN and CDR2 is SVGIG (reference sequence). The J segment lost 7 bases and the V segment lost 8 bases, leaving 8 bases of the junction unmatched. The CDR3 consists of 13 residues. The CDR3 region is CAGEDRGSEKLFF. DNA of the CDR3: TGTGCCGGTGAGGACAGGGGAAGTGAAAAACTGTTTTTT.

This rearrangement joins TRBV7-2 to TRBJ2-7; D possibly corresponds to TRBD2 (6 bases). The germline V and J ends were trimmed by 1 base and 6 bases, with 16 bases remaining between them. Germline CDR1 reads SGHTA; CDR2 reads FQGNSA. CDR3 length: 15 residues. This CDR3 is CASSLGRTLASEQYF. In nucleotides, the CDR3 is TGTGCCAGCAGCTTAGGCCGAACACTAGCTTCCGAGCAGTACTTC.

This clone was detected only a few times. The chain has TRBV5-4 and TRBJ2-7, with no clear D. Germline lookup yields CDR1 SGHNT and CDR2 YYREEE (reference sequence). CDR3 length equals 13 residues. The V gene lost 0 bases and the J gene lost 4 bases, with 8 bases spanning the gap. In DNA form, the CDR3 reads TGTGCCAGCAGCTTGGCCCACACATACGAGCAGTACTTC. Protein: CASSLAHTYEQYF.

This clone showed up just a few times. The gene calls are TRBV18 and TRBJ2-1; 8 nucleotides agree with TRBD2. Looked up from germline, CDR1 is KGHSH and CDR2 is LQKENI. V gave up 3 bases and J gave up 5 bases; unmatched junction bases: 3. CDR3 size: 14 residues. The CDR3 loop reads CASSPTGGDNEQFF. In DNA, the CDR3 is TGTGCCAGCTCACCCACCGGGGGGGACAATGAGCAGTTCTTC.

This clone appeared a few times. The chain has TRBV7-8 and TRBJ1-2, with a possible D match to TRBD1 (5 bases). The V end lost 5 bases, the J end lost 5 bases, and 12 bases lay between the germline ends. The germline V gene has CDR1 SGHVS and CDR2 FQNEAQ. The CDR3 is 13 residues long. The CDR3 coding sequence is TGTGCCAGCAGCAACACGGCAGGGTATGGCTACACCTTC. Translated, it gives CASSNTAGYGYTF.

The chain has TRBV4-1 and TRBJ2-1; TRBD1 might be the D (6 bases). The CDR3 totals 17 residues. Germline-derived CDR1 and CDR2 are MGHRA and YSYEKL. The V and J ends lost 0 bases and 4 bases respectively, with 16 bases between them. CDR3 sequence: CASSQEGARGIYNEQFF. CDR3 coding DNA: TGCGCCAGCAGCCAAGAAGGAGCCAGGGGAATATACAATGAGCAGTTCTTC.

This clone was picked up a small number of times. The CDR3 coding sequence is TGTGCCAGCAGCCACCCCGGGCTCACAGATACGCAGTATTTT. This encodes CASSHPGLTDTQYF. The chain employs TRBV4-2 and TRBJ2-3; D is unclear. V was trimmed by 3 bases and J by 2 bases, leaving 9 bases between them. The CDR3 totals 14 residues. Germline CDR1 is LGHNA and CDR2 is YNFKEQ.

This clone was recorded once. The chain carries TRBV2 and TRBJ2-2, with D possibly TRBD2 on 6 matching bases. The germline CDR1 and CDR2 sequences are SNHLY and FYNNEI. V was cut by 8 bases and J by 2 bases, with 21 bases left in between. The CDR3 length is 17 residues. CDR3 protein: CASGDPGVAVNTGELFF. The CDR3 DNA reads as TGTGCCAGCGGGGACCCGGGAGTAGCGGTCAACACCGGGGAGCTGTTTTTT. Complete variable domain (other parts from reference TRBV2 and TRBJ2-2): EPEVTQTPSHQVTQMGQEVILRCVPISNHLYFYWYRQILGQKVEFLVSFYNNEISEKSEIFDDQFSVERPDGSNFTLKIRSTKLEDSAMYFCASGDPGVAVNTGELFFGEGSRLTVL.

This clone occurred a few times. The chain uses TRBV13 and TRBJ2-5; D is unresolved. V lost 2 bases, J lost 5 bases, and 6 bases lay in between. Germline assignment: CDR1 PRHDT and CDR2 FYEKMQ (reference sequence). The CDR3 runs to 12 residues. The chain's CDR3 is CASSLSAETQYF. The DNA of the CDR3 is TGTGCCAGCAGCTTATCTGCGGAGACCCAGTACTTC.

There are a few counts of this clone. The chain employs TRBV29-1 and TRBJ2-3; 7 nucleotides agree with TRBD1. CDR1 and CDR2 from the germline V gene are SQVTM and ANQGSEA. Losses at the gene ends were 6 bases for V and 0 bases for J; bases not matched to a gene: 3. The CDR3 length is 13 residues. The CDR3 is CSVQQGSTDTQYF. The CDR3 nucleotides read TGCAGCGTCCAACAGGGGAGCACAGATACGCAGTATTTT.

The chain employs TRBV2 and TRBJ1-4; no clear D gene. Germline CDR1 SNHLY, CDR2 FYNNEI. V lost 4 bases and J lost 0, with 6 bases in between. CDR3 length equals 14 residues. CDR3 sequence: CASSAIPTNEKLFF. Written as DNA, the CDR3 is TGTGCCAGCAGTGCCATACCAACTAATGAAAAACTGTTTTTT.

A few counts support this clone. V and J are TRBV4-2 and TRBJ2-2; no definite D call. Germline CDR1 and CDR2: LGHNA and YNFKEQ. The CDR3 extends over 13 amino acids. With 6 bases removed from V and 0 bases from J, the gap between germline ends came to 5 bases. CDR3 DNA: TGTGCCAGCAGGCAGGCGAACACCGGGGAGCTGTTTTTT. Its translation is CASRQANTGELFF.

This sequence joins TRBV27 and TRBJ2-5; D gene uncertain. In germline, CDR1 is MNHEY, CDR2 SMNVEV (reference sequence). Trimming took off 2 bases at V and 0 bases at J, with 4 bases between the two ends. The CDR3 spans 13 residues. CDR3 sequence: CASSLKYQETQYF. DNA of the CDR3: TGTGCCAGCAGTTTAAAGTACCAAGAGACCCAGTACTTC.

This clone was observed a few times. The chain recombines TRBV28 with TRBJ2-7, with 9 bases identical to TRBD1. The germline V gene has CDR1 MDHEN and CDR2 SYDVKM. The V gene end was trimmed by 3 bases and the J gene end by 3 bases; junction bases not matched to a gene: 6. The CDR3 is made up of 15 amino acids. The CDR3 region has the DNA TGTGCCAGCAGTTTCACGAGACAGGGGGTCTACGAGCAGTACGTC. This translates into CASSFTRQGVYEQYV.

A remark on this clone: A junction boundary mismatches the germline segment, possibly from a read error. The chain employs TRBV7-7 and TRBJ2-5; a possible D gene is TRBD2 (5 bases). The CDR3 loop spans 13 amino acids. Germline loops: CDR1 SSHAT, CDR2 FNYEAQ (reference sequence). The DNA for the CDR3 is TGTGCTAGCAGCCTAGCCGGTTGGGAGACCCAGTACTTC. This encodes CASSLAGWETQYF.

This clone was seen a few times. The genes are TRBV10-3 and TRBJ2-1; TRBD1 matches 9 bases. Trimming at V came to 5 bases and at J to 7 bases, leaving 15 bases not matched to a gene. CDR1 is ENHRY and CDR2 is SYGVKD in the germline V gene. This CDR3 region has 17 residues. CDR3 sequence reads: CAISHPTGQGGWNEQFF. CDR3 bases: TGTGCCATCAGTCACCCGACGGGACAGGGTGGTTGGAATGAGCAGTTCTTC.

The chain combines TRBV2 with TRBJ2-5; weak D call: TRBD1 (6 bases). This CDR3 has 13 residues. Trimming removed 3 bases at V and 3 bases at J, with 8 bases between. Germline V CDR1 and CDR2: SNHLY, FYNNEI. DNA for the CDR3: TGTGCCAGCAGTGATACAGGGAAAGAGACCCAGTACTTC. Protein product: CASSDTGKETQYF.

J is TRBJ1-4 and V is TRBV7-6, with 7 bases that match TRBD1. V shed 5 bases and J 5 bases; nucleotides not matched to a gene: 5. Germline assignment: CDR1 SGHVS and CDR2 FNYEAQ. The CDR3 is 14 amino acids. CDR3 in amino acids: CASSQGQPNEKLFF. CDR3 bases: TGTGCCAGCAGCCAGGGACAGCCGAATGAAAAACTGTTTTTT.

This clone was observed a few times. V gene TRBV9 combines with J gene TRBJ2-5; 8 bases agree with TRBD1. This CDR3 has 16 amino acids. The J segment lost 5 bases and the V segment lost 0 bases, leaving 9 bases of the junction unmatched. Germline V gene data show CDR1 as SGDLS and CDR2 as YYNGEE. The CDR3 protein is CASSVASAGGLETQYF. The CDR3 nucleotides are TGTGCCAGCAGCGTAGCTTCGGCAGGGGGCTTGGAGACCCAGTACTTC.

This clone was counted only a few times. The rearrangement links TRBV6-5 to TRBJ1-3, with a tentative D call TRBD1 (6 bases). The CDR3 runs 14 residues. Germline loops: CDR1 MNHEY, CDR2 SVGAGI. With 5 bases removed from V and 3 bases from J, the gap between germline ends came to 11 bases. The CDR3 DNA follows: TGTGCCAGCAGTCAAGACAGGCGTGGAAACACCATATATTTT. It codes for CASSQDRRGNTIYF.

This clone was picked up a small number of times. This chain connects TRBV9 to TRBJ1-2; D is uncertain. Germline V gene sequence: CDR1 SGDLS, CDR2 YYNGEE. The CDR3 runs to 13 residues. The ends were cut back, 2 bases at V and 4 bases at J, with 9 bases in the middle. CDR3 sequence (DNA): TGTGCCAGCAGCGTCCCCGGCAGCTATGGCTACACCTTC. Translated: CASSVPGSYGYTF.

In this sample, this clone turned up a few times. V gene TRBV4-3 combines with J gene TRBJ1-2; TRBD1 agrees at 7 bases. V was pared by 4 bases and J by 7 bases, with 6 bases of the junction left unmatched. Germline CDR1 reads LGHNA; CDR2 reads YSLEER. The CDR3 totals 13 residues. CDR3 DNA: TGCGCCAGCAGCCTGAACGACAGGGCTGGCTACACCTTC. It translates to CASSLNDRAGYTF.

This clone has only a few counts. The V and J genes are TRBV7-9 and TRBJ1-5; D uncertain. The CDR3 consists of 14 residues. V lost 4 bases, J lost 0 bases, and 7 bases lay in between. In germline, CDR1 is SEHNR, CDR2 FQNEAQ (reference sequence). The DNA of the CDR3 is TGTGCCAGCAGCTCTGAGTATAGCAATCAGCCCCAGCATTTT. Translation gives CASSSEYSNQPQHF.